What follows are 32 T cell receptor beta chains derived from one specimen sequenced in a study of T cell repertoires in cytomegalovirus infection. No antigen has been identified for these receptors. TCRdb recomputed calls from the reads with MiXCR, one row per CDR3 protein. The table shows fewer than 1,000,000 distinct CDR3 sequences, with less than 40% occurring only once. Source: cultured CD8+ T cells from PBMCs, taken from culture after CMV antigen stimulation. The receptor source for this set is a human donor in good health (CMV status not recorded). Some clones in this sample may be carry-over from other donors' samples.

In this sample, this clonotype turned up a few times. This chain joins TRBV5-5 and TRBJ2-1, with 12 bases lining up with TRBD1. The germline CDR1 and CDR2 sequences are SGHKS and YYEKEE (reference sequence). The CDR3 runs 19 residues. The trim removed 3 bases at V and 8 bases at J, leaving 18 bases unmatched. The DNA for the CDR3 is TGTGCCAGCAGCTCAACTTTGATCAATTCCGGGACAGGGGGCGATGAGCAGTTCTTC. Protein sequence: CASSSTLINSGTGGDEQFF.

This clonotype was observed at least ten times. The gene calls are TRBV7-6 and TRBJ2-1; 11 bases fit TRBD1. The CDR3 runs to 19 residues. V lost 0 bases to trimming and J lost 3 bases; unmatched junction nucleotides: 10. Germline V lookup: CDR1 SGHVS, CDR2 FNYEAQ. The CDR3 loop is CASSLAGTGGAGDYNEQFF. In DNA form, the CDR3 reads TGTGCCAGCAGCTTAGCTGGGACAGGGGGGGCGGGGGACTACAATGAGCAGTTCTTC. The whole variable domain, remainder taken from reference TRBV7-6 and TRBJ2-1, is GAGVSQSPRYKVTKRGQDVALRCDPISGHVSLYWYRQALGQGPEFLTYFNYEAQQDKSGLPNDRFSAERPEGSISTLTIQRTEQRDSAMYRCASSLAGTGGAGDYNEQFFGPGTRLTVL.

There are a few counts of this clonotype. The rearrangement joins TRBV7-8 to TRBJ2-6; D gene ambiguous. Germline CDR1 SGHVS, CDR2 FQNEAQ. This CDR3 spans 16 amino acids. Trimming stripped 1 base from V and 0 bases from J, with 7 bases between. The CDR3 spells CASSLGLSSGANVLTF. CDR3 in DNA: TGTGCCAGCAGCTTAGGGCTTAGCTCTGGGGCCAACGTCCTGACTTTC.

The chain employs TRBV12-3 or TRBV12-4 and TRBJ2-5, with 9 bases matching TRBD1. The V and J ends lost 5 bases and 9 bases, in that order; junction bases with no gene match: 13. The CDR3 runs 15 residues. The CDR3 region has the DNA TGTGCCAGCAGTCCCTGGACAGGGGCCTGGGTGGCCCAGTACTTC. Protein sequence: CASSPWTGAWVAQYF.

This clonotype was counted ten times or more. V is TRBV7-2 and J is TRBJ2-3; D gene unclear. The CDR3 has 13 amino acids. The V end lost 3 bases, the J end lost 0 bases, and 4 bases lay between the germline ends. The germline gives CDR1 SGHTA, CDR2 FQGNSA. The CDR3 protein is CASSFSSTDTQYF. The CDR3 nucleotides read TGTGCCAGCAGCTTTTCGAGCACAGATACGCAGTATTTT.

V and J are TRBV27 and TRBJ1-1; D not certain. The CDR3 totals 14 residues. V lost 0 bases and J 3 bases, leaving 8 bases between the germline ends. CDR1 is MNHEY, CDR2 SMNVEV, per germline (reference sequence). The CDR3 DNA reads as TGTGCCAGCAGTTTATCGGCTGGGTACACTGAAGCTTTCTTT. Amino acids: CASSLSAGYTEAFF.

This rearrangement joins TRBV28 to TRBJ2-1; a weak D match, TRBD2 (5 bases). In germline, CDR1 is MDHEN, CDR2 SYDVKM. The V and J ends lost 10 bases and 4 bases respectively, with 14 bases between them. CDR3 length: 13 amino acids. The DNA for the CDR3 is TGTGCCACCCGGAGGCGGATGTACAATGAGCAGTTCTTC. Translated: CATRRRMYNEQFF.

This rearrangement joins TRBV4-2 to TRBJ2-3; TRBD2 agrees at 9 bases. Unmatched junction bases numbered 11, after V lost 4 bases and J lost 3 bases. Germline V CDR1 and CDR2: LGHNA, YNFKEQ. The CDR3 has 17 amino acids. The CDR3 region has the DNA TGTGCCAGCAGCCTATCCGGAAGCGGGGGGCTAACAGATACGCAGTATTTT. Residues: CASSLSGSGGLTDTQYF.

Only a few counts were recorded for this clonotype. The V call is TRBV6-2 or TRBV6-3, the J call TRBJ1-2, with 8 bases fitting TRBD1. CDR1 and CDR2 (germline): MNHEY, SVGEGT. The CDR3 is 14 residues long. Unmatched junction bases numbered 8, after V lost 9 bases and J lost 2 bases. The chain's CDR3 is CASVATGANYGYTF. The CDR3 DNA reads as TGTGCCAGTGTTGCGACAGGGGCGAACTATGGCTACACCTTC.

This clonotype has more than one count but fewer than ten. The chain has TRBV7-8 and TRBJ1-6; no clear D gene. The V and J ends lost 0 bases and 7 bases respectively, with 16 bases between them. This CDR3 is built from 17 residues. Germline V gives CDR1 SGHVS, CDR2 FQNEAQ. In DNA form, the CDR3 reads TGTGCCAGCAGCTTAGCGCATTTTGGGGTCAGGAATTCACCCCTCCACTTT. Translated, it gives CASSLAHFGVRNSPLHF.

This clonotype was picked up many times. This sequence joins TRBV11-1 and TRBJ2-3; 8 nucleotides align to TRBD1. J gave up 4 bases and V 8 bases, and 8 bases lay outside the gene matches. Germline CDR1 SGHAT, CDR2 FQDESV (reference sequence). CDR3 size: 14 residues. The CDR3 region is CASADRGFSDTQYF. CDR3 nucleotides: TGTGCCAGCGCTGACAGGGGATTTTCAGATACGCAGTATTTT.

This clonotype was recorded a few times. The CDR3 DNA reads TGTGCCAGCACCCACGGGGACCCAGGGACCTATGGCTACACCTTC. Amino acid sequence: CASTHGDPGTYGYTF. V gene TRBV12-3 or TRBV12-4 combines with J gene TRBJ1-2; TRBD1 might be the D (5 bases). The CDR3 is 15 residues long. Between the trimmed V and J ends, which lost 7 bases and 4 bases, there was a span of 19 bases.

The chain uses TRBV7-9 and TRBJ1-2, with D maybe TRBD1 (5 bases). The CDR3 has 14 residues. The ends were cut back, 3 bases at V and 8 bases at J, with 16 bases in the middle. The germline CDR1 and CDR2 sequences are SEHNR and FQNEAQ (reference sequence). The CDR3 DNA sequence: TGTGCCAGCAGCTTCCAGGAAGTTAGGGACGGCTACACCTTC. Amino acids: CASSFQEVRDGYTF.

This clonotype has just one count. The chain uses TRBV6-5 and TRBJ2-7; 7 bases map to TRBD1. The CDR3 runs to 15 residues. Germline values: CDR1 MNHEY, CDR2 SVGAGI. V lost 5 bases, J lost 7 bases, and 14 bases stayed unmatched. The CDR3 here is CASSHGTAPRWEQYF. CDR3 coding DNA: TGTGCCAGCAGTCACGGGACAGCCCCTCGCTGGGAGCAGTACTTC.

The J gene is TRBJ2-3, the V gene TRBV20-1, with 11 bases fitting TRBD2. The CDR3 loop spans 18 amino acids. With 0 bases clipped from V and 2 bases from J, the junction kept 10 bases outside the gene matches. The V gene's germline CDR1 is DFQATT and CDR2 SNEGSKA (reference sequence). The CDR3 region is CSARDKASGGTYTDTQYF. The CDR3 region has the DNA TGCAGTGCTAGAGATAAGGCTAGCGGGGGGACCTACACAGATACGCAGTATTTT.

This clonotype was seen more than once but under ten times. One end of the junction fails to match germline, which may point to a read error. CDR3 DNA sequence: TGTGCCAGCTTTACCAACTATGGCTATACCTTC. It specifies CASFTNYGYTF. V and J are TRBV6-6 and TRBJ1-2, with D hard to call. CDR3 size: 11 residues. In germline, CDR1 is MNHNY, CDR2 SVGAGI (reference sequence).

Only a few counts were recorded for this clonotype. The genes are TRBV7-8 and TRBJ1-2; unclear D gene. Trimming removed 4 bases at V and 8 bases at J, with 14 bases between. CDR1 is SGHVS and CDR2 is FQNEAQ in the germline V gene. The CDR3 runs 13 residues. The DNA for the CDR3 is TGTGCCAGCAGCTCAGGCCCTAGTCGGGGCTACACCTTC. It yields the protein CASSSGPSRGYTF.

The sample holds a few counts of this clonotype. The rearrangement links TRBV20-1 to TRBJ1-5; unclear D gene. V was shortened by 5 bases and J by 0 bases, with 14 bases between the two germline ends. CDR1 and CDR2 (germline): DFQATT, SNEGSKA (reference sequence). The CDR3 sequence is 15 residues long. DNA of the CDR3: TGCAGTGCTCCCAACCGGGCAGATAGCAATCAGCCCCAGCATTTT. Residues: CSAPNRADSNQPQHF.

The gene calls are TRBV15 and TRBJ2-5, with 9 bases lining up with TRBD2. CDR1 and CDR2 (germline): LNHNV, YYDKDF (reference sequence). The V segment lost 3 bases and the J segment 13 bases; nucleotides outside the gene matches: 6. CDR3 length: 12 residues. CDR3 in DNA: TGTGCCACCAGCAGCCGCGGGAGGGCTAGGTACTTC. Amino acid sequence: CATSSRGRARYF. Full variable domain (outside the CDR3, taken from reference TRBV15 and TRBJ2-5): DAMVIQNPRYQVTQFGKPVTLSCSQTLNHNVMYWYQQKSSQAPKLLFHYYDKDFNNEADTPDNFQSRRPNTSFCFLDIRSPGLGDTAMYLCATSSRGRARYFGPGTRLLVL.

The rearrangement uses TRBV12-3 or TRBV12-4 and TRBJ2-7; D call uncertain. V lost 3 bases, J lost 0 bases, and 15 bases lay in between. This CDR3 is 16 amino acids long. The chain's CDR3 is CASSFATGPSSYEQYF. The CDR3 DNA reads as TGTGCCAGCAGTTTCGCAACCGGGCCGAGCTCCTACGAGCAGTACTTC.

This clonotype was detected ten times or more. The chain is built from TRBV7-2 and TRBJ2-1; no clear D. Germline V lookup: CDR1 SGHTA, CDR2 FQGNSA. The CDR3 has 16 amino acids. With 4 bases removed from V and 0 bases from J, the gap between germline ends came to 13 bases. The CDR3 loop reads CASSSNKPSSYNEQFF. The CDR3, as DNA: TGTGCCAGCAGCTCCAATAAGCCCAGCTCCTACAATGAGCAGTTCTTC.

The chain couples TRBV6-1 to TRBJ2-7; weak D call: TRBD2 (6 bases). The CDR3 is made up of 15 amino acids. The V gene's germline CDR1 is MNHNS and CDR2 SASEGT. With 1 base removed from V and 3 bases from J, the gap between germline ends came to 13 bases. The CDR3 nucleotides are TGTGCCAGCAGTGAAGGTCGGGGGTATCGCTACGAGCAGTACTTC. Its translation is CASSEGRGYRYEQYF.

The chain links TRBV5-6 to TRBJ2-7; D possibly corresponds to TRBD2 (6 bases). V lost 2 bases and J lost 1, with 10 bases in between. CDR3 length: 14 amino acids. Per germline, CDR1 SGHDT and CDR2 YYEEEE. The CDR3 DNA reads TGTGCCAGCAGCTTAGGGACTTTATCCTACGAGCAGTACGTC. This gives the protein CASSLGTLSYEQYV.

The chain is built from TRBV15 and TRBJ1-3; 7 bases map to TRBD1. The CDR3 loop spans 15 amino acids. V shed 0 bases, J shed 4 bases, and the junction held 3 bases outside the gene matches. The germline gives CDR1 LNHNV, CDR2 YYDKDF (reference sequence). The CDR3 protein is CATSRDDRAGNTIYF. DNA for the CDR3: TGTGCCACCAGCAGAGACGACAGGGCCGGAAACACCATATATTTT.

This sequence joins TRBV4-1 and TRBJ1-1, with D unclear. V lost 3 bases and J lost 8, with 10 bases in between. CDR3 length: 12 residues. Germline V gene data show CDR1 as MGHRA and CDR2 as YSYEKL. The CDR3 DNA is TGCGCCAGCAGCCAGCGAACCAAGGAAGCTTTCTTT. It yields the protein CASSQRTKEAFF.

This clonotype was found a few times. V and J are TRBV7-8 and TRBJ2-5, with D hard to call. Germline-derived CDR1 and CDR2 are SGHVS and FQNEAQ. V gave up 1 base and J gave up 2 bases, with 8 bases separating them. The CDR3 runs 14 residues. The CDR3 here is CASSLEALQETQYF. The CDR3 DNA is TGTGCCAGCAGCTTAGAGGCTCTGCAAGAGACCCAGTACTTC. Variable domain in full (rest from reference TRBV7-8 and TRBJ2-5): GAGVSQSPRYKVAKRGQDVALRCDPISGHVSLFWYQQALGQGPEFLTYFQNEAQLDKSGLPSDRFFAERPEGSVSTLKIQRTQQEDSAVYLCASSLEALQETQYFGPGTRLLVL.

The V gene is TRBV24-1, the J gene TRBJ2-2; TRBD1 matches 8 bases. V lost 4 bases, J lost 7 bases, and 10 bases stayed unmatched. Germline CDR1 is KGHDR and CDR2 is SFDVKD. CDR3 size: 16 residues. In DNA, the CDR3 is TGTGCCACCAGTGACCGGACAGGGCGAGCGATCGGGGAGCTGTTTTTT. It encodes CATSDRTGRAIGELFF.

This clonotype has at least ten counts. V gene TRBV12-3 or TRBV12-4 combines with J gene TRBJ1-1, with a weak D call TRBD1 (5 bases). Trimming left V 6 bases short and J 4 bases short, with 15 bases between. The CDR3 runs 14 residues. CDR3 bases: TGTGCCAGCAGGCTGGATTCAGGGCCCACTGAAGCTTTCTTT. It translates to CASRLDSGPTEAFF.

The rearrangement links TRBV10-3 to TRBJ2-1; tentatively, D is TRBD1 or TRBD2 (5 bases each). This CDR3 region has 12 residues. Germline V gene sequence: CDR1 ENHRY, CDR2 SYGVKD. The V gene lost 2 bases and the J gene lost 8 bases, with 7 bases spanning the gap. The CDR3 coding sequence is TGTGCCATCAGTGAGGGGGGTGATGAGCAGTTCTTC. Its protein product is CAISEGGDEQFF.

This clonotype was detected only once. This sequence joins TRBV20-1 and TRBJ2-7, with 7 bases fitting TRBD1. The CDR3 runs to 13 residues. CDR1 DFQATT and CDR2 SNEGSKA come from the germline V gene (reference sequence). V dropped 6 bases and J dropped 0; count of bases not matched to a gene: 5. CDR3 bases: TGCAGTGCCCTTGGGACAGACTCCTACGAGCAGTACTTC. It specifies CSALGTDSYEQYF.

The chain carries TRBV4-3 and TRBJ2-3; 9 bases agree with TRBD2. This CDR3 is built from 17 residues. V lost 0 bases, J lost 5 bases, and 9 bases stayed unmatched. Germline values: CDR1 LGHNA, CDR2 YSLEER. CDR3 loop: CASSQEGSGGPLDTQYF. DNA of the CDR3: TGCGCCAGCAGCCAAGAAGGCAGCGGGGGGCCCCTAGATACGCAGTATTTT.

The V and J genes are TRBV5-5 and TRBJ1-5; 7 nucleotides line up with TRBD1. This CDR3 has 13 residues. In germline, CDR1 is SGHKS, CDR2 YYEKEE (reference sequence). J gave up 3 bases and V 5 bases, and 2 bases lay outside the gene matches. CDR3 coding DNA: TGTGCCAGCAGAGACAGGGTCAATCAGCCCCAGCATTTT. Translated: CASRDRVNQPQHF.